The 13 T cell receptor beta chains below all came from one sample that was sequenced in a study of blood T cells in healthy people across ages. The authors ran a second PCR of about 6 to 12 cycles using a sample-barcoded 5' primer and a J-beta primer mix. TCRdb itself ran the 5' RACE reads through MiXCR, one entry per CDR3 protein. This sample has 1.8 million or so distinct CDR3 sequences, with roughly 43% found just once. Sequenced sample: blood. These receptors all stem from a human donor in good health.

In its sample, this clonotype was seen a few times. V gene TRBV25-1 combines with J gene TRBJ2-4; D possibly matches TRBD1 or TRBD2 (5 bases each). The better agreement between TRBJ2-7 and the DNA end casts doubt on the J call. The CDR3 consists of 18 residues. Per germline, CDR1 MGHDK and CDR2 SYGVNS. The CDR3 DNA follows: TGTGCCAGCAGTGAACCCTGGTTAGGGCGCAATGGGACGTACGAGCAGTACTTC. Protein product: CASSEPWLGRNGTYEQYF.

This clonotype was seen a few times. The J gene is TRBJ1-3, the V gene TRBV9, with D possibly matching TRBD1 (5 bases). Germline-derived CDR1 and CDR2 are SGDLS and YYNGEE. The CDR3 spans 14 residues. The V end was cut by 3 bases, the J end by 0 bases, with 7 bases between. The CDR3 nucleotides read TGTGCCAGCAGCGCAGGGTTCTCTGGAAACACCATATATTTT. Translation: CASSAGFSGNTIYF.

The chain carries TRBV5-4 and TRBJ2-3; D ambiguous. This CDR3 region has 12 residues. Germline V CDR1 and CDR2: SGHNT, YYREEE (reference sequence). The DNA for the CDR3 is TGTGGCAACAGCTTGGCCTCAGATACGCAGTATTTT. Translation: CGNSLASDTQYF.

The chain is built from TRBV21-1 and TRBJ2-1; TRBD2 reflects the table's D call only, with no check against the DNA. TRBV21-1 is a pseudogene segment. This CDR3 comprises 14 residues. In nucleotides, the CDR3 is TGTGCCAGCAGCAAGGGACTCCCTCCGTGTAAGCAGTTCTTC. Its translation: CASSKGLPPCKQFF.

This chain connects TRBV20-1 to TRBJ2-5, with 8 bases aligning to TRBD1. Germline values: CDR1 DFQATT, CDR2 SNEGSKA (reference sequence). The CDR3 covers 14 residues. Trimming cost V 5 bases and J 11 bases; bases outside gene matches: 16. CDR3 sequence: CSARDRKSPIVQYF. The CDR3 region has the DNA TGCAGTGCTCGGGACAGGAAAAGCCCTATCGTGCAGTACTTC.

This CDR3 is CAWSQHRNYGYTF. CDR3 DNA sequence: TGTGCCTGGAGTCAGCACAGGAACTATGGCTACACCTTC. This rearrangement joins TRBV30 to TRBJ1-2; tentative D call: TRBD1 (5 bases). Per the germline V gene, CDR1 is GTSNPN and CDR2 is SVGIG (reference sequence). With 2 bases removed from V and 2 bases from J, the gap between germline ends came to 9 bases. This CDR3 is built from 13 residues.

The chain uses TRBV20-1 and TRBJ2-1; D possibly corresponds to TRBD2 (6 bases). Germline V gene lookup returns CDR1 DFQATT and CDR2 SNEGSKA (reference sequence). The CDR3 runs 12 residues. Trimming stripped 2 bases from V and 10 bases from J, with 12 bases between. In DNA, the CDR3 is TGCAGTGCTAGAAGAGGGACTGACGAGCAGTTCTTC. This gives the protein CSARRGTDEQFF.

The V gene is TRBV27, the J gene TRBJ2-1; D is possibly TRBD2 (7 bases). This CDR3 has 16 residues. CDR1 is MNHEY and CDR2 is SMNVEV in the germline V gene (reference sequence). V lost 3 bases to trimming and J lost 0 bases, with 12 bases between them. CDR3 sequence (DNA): TGTGCCAGCAGTTTTGGCGGGGGCCACTCCTACAATGAGCAGTTCTTC. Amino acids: CASSFGGGHSYNEQFF.

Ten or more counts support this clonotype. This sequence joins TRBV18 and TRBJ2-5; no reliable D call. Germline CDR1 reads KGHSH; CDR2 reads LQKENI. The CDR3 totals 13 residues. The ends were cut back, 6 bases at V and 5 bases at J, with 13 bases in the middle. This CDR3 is CASSETQRETQYF. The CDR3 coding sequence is TGTGCCAGCTCCGAGACGCAGAGGGAGACCCAGTACTTC.

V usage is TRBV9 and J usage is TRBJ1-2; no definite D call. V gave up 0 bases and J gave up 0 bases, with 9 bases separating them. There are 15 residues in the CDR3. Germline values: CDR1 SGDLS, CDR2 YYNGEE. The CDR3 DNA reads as TGTGCCAGCAGCGTAGCGGGAGAAGCTAACTATGGCTACACCTTC. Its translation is CASSVAGEANYGYTF.

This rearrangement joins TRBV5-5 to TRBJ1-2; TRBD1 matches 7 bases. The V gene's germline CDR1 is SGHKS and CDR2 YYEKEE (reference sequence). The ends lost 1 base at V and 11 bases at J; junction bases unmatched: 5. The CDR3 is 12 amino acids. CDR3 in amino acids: CASSLRGRRYTF. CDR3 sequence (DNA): TGTGCCAGCAGCTTGAGGGGGCGCAGGTACACCTTC.

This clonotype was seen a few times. The CDR3 DNA reads TGTGCCAGCAGCTTAGCATCTAATGGGGGATTTAACTATGGCTACACCTTC. Translating it yields CASSLASNGGFNYGYTF. The rearrangement uses TRBV7-2 and TRBJ1-2; a weak D match, TRBD1 (5 bases). From germline, CDR1 is SGHTA and CDR2 FQGNSA. This CDR3 region has 17 residues. Between the trimmed V and J ends, which lost 0 bases and 1 base, there was a span of 15 bases.

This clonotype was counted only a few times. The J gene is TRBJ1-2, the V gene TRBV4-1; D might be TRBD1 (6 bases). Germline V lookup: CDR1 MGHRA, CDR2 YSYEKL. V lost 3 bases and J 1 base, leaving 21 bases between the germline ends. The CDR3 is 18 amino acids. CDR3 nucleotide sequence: TGCGCCAGCAGCCACCATGAAGCCGGGACAAGGTTTAACTATGGCTACACCTTC. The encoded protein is CASSHHEAGTRFNYGYTF.